This TCR beta chain appears in the sequencing data of a study of T-cell memory formation after mild COVID-19. This CDR3 has 17 residues. CDR1 and CDR2 (germline): SGHRS, YFSETQ. The V segment lost 4 bases and the J segment 9 bases; nucleotides outside the gene matches: 17. Study conclusions and caveats: Clones shrinking from day 15 to 85 showed even CD4/CD8 mixes; later expanders tilted CD4+.

Turning to this clonotype: Its antigen remains unknown.

Each CDR3 protein is one row after TCRdb ran MiXCR on the 5' RACE reads. The repertoire has 300,000 to 400,000 distinct CDR3 sequences, 13% of them found once; the top ten carry over 20%. V and J are TRBV5-1 and TRBJ2-5; 11 nucleotides agree with TRBD2. This sequence originates from a man aged 18-30 years who had mild COVID-19 (a few samples of this study predate the infection). Cell type and time point are not known. Material for sequencing was PBMCs or a T cell subset sorted from them (not recorded which). The CDR3: CASSEDIAGGHGDAQYF. The CDR3 bases are TGCGCCAGCAGCGAAGACATAGCGGGGGGGCACGGTGATGCCCAGTACTTC.